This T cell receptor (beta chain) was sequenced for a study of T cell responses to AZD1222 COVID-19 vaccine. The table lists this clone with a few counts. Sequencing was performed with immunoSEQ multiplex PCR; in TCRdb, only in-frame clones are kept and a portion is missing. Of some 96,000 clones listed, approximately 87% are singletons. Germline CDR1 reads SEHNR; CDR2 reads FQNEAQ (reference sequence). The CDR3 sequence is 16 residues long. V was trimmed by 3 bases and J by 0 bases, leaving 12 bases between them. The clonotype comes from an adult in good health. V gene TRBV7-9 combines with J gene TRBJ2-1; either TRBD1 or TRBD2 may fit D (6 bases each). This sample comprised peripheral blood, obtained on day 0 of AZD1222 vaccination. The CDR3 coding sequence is TGTGCCAGCAGCTTTGGGGGGCGATACTCCTACAATGAGCAGTTCTTC. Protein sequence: CASSFGGRYSYNEQFF.